Each of the 2 T cell receptor beta chains below was sequenced from the same sample in a study of T cells in Graves' hyperthyroidism and ophthalmopathy. Amplified TCR beta CDR3 regions came from RNA transcripts. When the TCR CDR3 underwent first-round RT-PCR, the HTBI primer set was used. TCRdb reprocessed the multiplex PCR reads via MiXCR and lists one record per CDR3 protein. The repertoire has around 300,000 distinct CDR3 sequences, around 15% of them found once; the top ten carry under 8%. Specimen: blood. Source of these receptors: a woman aged 40-49 years with Graves' hyperthyroidism.

On this clonotype: This may arise from a read error, as a much more abundant clone is one base away. The CDR3 region is CARGLVLAADTDTQYF. CDR3 in DNA: TGTGCTCGTGGTTTGGTACTGGCGGCAGACACAGATACGCAGTATTTT. The chain links TRBV12-5 to TRBJ2-3, with D uncertain. The CDR3 is 16 residues long. Per germline, CDR1 LGHNT and CDR2 FRNRAP.

Many counts were recorded for this clonotype. The V gene is TRBV28, the J gene TRBJ2-3, with 9 bases fitting TRBD2. Germline V gene data show CDR1 as MDHEN and CDR2 as SYDVKM. J gave up 5 bases and V 8 bases, and 11 bases lay outside the gene matches. CDR3 size: 15 residues. The CDR3 DNA sequence: TGTGCCAGCGGGGCGGGAGGGCCAGGCGGAGATACGCAGTATTTT. This sequence encodes CASGAGGPGGDTQYF.